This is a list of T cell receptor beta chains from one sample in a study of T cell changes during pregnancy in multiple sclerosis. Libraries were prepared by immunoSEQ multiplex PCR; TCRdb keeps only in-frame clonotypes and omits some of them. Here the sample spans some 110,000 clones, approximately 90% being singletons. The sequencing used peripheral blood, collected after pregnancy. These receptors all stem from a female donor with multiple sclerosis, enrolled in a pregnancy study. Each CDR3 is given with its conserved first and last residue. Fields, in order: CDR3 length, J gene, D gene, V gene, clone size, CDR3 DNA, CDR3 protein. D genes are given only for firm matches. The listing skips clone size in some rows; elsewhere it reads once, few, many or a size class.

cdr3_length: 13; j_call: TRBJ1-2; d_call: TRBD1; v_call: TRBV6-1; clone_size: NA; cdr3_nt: TGTGCCAGCAGGGGACAGGGAGAATATGGCTACACCTTC; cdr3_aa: CASRGQGEYGYTF
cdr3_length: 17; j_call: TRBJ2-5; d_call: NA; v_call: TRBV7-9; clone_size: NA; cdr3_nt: TGTGCCAGCAGCTTCTCCCGGGACTGGGCGTACCAAGAGACCCAGTACTTC; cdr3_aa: CASSFSRDWAYQETQYF
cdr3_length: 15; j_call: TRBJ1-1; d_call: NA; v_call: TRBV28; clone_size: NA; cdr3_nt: TGTGCCAGCAGTTTGGCGGGGATGCCCAACACTGAAGCTTTCTTT; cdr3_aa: CASSLAGMPNTEAFF
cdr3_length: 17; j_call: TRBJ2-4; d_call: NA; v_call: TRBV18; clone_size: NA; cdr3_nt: TGTGCCAGCTCGCCCACAGGGTCGAGGGTAGCCAAAAACATTCAGTACTTC; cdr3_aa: CASSPTGSRVAKNIQYF
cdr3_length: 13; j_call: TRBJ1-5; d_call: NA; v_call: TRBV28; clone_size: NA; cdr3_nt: TGTGCCAGCAGTTTAGGAGTCGGGGGGCCCCAGCATTTT; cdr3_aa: CASSLGVGGPQHF
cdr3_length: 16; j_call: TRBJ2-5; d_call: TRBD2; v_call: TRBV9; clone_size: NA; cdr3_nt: TGTGCCAGCAGCGTACCGTCGACTAGCGGAGGCGAGACCCAGTACTTC; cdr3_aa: CASSVPSTSGGETQYF
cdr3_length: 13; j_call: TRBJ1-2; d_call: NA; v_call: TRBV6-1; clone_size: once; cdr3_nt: TGTGCCAGCAGTGAAGACGGAGACTATGGCTACACCTTC; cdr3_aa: CASSEDGDYGYTF
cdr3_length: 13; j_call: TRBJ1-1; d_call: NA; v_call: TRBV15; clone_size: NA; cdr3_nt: TGTGCCACCAGCAGAGATACGGGAACTGAAGCTTTCTTT; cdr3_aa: CATSRDTGTEAFF
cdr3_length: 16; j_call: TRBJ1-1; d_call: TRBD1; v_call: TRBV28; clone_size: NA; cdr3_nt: TGTGCCAGCAGTTCCCTGGGACAGCAAATTTACACTGAAGCTTTCTTT; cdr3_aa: CASSSLGQQIYTEAFF
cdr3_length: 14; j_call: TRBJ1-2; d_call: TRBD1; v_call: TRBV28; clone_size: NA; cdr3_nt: TGTGCCAGCAGCACGACAGGGAGGAGGGATGGCTACACCTTC; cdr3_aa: CASSTTGRRDGYTF
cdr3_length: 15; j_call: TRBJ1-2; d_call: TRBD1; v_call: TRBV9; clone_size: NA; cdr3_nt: TGTGCCAGCAGCGCCCGACGGACAGGGTCGGATGGCTACACCTTC; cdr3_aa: CASSARRTGSDGYTF
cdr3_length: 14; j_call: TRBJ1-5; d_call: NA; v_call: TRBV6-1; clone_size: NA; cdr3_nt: TGTGCCAGCACCCCCCCCCGGAGCAATCAGCCCCAGCATTTT; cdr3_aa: CASTPPRSNQPQHF
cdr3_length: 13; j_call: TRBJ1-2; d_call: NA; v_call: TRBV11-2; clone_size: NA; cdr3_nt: TGTGCCAGCAGCCCACGGGGGGACTATGGCTACACCTTC; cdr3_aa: CASSPRGDYGYTF
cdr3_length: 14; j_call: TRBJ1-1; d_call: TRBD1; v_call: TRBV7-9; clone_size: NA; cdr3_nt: TGTGCCAGCAGCGCCTCCGGGACAGGGTCTGAGGCTTTCTTT; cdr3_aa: CASSASGTGSEAFF
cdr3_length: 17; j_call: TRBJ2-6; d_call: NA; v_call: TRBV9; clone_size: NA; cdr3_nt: TGTGCCAGCAGCCCCAGGGATGTTCGTTCTGGGGCCAACGTCCTGACTTTC; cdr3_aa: CASSPRDVRSGANVLTF
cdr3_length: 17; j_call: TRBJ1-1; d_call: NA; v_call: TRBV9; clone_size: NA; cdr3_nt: TGTGCCAGCAGCGTATACCCTCCCGGGGAGGTGAACACTGAAGCTTTCTTT; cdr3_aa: CASSVYPPGEVNTEAFF
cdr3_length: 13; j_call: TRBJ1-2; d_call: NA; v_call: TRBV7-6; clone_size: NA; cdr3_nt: TGTGCCAGCAGCTTAGGGCAGAACTATGGCTACACCTTC; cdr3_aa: CASSLGQNYGYTF
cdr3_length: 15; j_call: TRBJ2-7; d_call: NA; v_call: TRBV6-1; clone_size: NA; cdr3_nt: TGTGCCAGCAGTGCCCCCACAGGGATTTCCTACGAGCAGTACTTC; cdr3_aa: CASSAPTGISYEQYF
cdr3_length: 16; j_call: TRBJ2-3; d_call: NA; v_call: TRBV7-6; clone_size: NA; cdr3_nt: TGTGCCAGCAGCTTAGGAGTAGGAGGGGACACAGATACGCAGTATTTT; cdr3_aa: CASSLGVGGDTDTQYF
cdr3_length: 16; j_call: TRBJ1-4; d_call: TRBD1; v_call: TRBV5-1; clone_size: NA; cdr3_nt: TGCGCCAGCAGCACCGGACAGGGCTGGGCTAATGAAAAACTGTTTTTT; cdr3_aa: CASSTGQGWANEKLFF
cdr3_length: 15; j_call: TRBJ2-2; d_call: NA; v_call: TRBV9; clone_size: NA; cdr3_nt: TGTGCCAGCAGCGTAAAACTCCAGGGCACCGGGGAGCTGTTTTTT; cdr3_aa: CASSVKLQGTGELFF
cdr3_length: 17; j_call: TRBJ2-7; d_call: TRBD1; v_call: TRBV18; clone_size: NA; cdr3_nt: TGTGCCAGCTCAGGGACAGCTAACGGACTGACCGGGAACGAGCAGTACTTC; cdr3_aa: CASSGTANGLTGNEQYF
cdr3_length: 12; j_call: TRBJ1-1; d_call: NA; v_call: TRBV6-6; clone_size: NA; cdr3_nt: TGTGCCAGCAGTCGACAGAACACTGAAGCTTTCTTT; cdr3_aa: CASSRQNTEAFF
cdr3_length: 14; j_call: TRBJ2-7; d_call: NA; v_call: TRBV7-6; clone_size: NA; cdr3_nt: TGTGCCAGCAGCTTGGACTCAAACTCCTACGAGCAGTACTTC; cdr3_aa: CASSLDSNSYEQYF